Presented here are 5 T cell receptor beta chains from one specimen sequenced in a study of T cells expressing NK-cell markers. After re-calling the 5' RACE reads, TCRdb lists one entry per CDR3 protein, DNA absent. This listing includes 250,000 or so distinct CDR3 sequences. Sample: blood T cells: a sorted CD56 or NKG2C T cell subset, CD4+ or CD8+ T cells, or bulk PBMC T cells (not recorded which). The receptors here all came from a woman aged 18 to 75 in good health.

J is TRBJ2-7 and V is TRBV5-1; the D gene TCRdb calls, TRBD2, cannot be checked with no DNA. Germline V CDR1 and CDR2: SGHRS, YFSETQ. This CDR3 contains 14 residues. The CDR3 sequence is CASSSGTNSYEQYF.

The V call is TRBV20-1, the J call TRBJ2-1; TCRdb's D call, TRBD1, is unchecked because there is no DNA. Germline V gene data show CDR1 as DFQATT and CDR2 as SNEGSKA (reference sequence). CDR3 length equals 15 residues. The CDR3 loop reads CSARVFLDNYNEQFF.

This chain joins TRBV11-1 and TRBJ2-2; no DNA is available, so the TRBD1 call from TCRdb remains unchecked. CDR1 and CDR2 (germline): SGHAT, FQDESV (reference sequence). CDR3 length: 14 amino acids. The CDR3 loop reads CASLGTGRTGELFF. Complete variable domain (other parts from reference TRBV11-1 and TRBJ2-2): EAEVAQSPRYKITEKSQAVAFWCDPISGHATLYWYRQILGQGPELLVQFQDESVVDDSQLPKDRFSAERLKGVDSTLKIQPAELGDSAMYLCASLGTGRTGELFFGEGSRLTVL.

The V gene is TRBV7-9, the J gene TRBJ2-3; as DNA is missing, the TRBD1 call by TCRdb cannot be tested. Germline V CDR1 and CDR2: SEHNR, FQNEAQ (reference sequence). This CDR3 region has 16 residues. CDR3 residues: CASSLTGGYNTDTQYF.

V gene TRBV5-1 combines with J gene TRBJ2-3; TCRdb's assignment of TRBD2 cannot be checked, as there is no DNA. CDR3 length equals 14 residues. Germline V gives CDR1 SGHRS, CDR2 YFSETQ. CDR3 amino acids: CASSQAGGEDTQYF.